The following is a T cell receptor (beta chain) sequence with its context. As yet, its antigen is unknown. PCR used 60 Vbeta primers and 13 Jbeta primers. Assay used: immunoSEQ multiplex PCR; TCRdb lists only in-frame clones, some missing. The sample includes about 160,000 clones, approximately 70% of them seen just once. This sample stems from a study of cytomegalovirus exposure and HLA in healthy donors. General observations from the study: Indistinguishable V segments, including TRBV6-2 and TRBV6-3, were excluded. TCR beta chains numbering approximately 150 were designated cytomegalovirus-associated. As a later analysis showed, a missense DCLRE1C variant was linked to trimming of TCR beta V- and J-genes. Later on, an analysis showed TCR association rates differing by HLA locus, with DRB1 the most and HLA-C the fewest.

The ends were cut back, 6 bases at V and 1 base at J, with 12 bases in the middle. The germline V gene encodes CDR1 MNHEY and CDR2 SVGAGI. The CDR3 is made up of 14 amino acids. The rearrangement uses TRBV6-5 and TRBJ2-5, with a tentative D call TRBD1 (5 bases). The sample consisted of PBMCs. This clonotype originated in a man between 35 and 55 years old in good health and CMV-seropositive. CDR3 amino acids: CASRAGQGQETQYF. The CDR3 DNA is TGTGCCAGCAGGGCCGGGCAGGGCCAAGAGACCCAGTACTTC.